Below, one T cell receptor (beta chain) is given with its context. The data stem from a study of control samples from healthy donors and cancer patients. Trimming left V 2 bases short and J 5 bases short, with 21 bases between. The CDR3 contains 17 residues. CDR1 is MNHEY and CDR2 is SMNVEV in the germline V gene (reference sequence). Libraries were prepared by immunoSEQ multiplex PCR; TCRdb keeps only in-frame clonotypes and omits some of them. The sample contains 65,000 to 100,000 clones, 90% to 95% of which appear only once. This receptor was identified in a man between 45 and 60 years old in good health. The chain links TRBV27 to TRBJ1-2; D is possibly TRBD1 (6 bases). The sequencing sample was made of blood. CDR3 bases: TGTGCCAGCAGTTTAAACAGGGCAGCGTCATTGGTATATGGCTACACCTTC. This codes for CASSLNRAASLVYGYTF.